Below, 29 T cell receptor beta chains from the same sample are listed, as sequenced in a study of T cells in Graves' hyperthyroidism and ophthalmopathy. TCR beta CDR3 region amplification was performed from RNA transcripts. An initial round of RT-PCR targeting the TCR CDR3 relied on the HTBI primer set. TCRdb re-called the multiplex PCR reads through MiXCR, storing one row per CDR3 protein. The table records about 600,000 distinct CDR3 sequences, 16% of them present only once. Sequencing input: blood. These receptors were taken from a woman aged 40 to 50 with Graves' ophthalmopathy.

This clonotype was detected many times. The chain carries TRBV6-1 and TRBJ2-7, with TRBD2 matching 9 bases. The trim removed 10 bases at V and 5 bases at J, leaving 15 bases unmatched. This CDR3 contains 15 residues. Germline CDR1 is MNHNS and CDR2 is SASEGT. This CDR3 reads CAINRHSGLAHEQYF. CDR3 nucleotides: TGTGCCATCAACCGCCACTCCGGACTAGCGCACGAGCAGTACTTC.

Only a few counts were recorded for this clonotype. This chain connects TRBV28 to TRBJ1-6; possible D gene TRBD1, 5 bases. This CDR3 region has 17 residues. Germline CDR1 and CDR2: MDHEN and SYDVKM. Trimming left V 5 bases short and J 9 bases short, with 23 bases between. The CDR3 DNA follows: TGTGCCAGCAGTATACTCCCCCCCCCGGGGCCGGGTTCACCCCTCCACTTT. This gives the protein CASSILPPPGPGSPLHF. The entire variable domain, with the rest obtained from reference TRBV28 and TRBJ1-6, is as follows: DVKVTQSSRYLVKRTGEKVFLECVQDMDHENMFWYRQDPGLGLRLIYFSYDVKMKEKGDIPEGYSVSREKKERFSLILESASTNQTSMYLCASSILPPPGPGSPLHFGNGTRLTVT.

This chain joins TRBV29-1 and TRBJ1-1; D is undetermined. Per germline, CDR1 SQVTM and CDR2 ANQGSEA. V shed 7 bases and J shed 1 base, with 13 bases lying between them. The CDR3 contains 13 residues. This chain's CDR3 is CSALGPANTEAFF. CDR3 nucleotide sequence: TGCAGCGCCTTAGGGCCCGCGAACACTGAAGCTTTCTTT.

In this sample, this clonotype turned up many times. V and J are TRBV7-2 and TRBJ1-1, with D hard to call. Germline CDR1 reads SGHTA; CDR2 reads FQGNSA. V gave up 1 base and J gave up 10 bases, with 16 bases separating them. The CDR3 length is 14 residues. CDR3 bases: TGTGCCAGCAGCTTAGTTCAGATAGGTGTCGTAGCTTTCTTT. Its protein product is CASSLVQIGVVAFF.

The chain employs TRBV5-1 and TRBJ2-7, with TRBD2 identical over 7 bases. This CDR3 region has 17 residues. With V trimmed by 2 bases and J by 6 bases, 17 bases remained unmatched. Germline V lookup: CDR1 SGHRS, CDR2 YFSETQ. CDR3 residues: CASSFRLLAESLGEQYF. The DNA of the CDR3 is TGCGCCAGCAGCTTTCGTCTGCTAGCGGAGTCGTTGGGCGAGCAGTACTTC.

This clonotype was detected ten times or more. The gene calls are TRBV20-1 and TRBJ2-1; 8 positions match TRBD1. V lost 4 bases, J lost 4 bases, and 6 bases stayed unmatched. Germline lookup yields CDR1 DFQATT and CDR2 SNEGSKA (reference sequence). The CDR3 covers 14 residues. The CDR3 DNA sequence: TGCAGTGCTAATCCACAGGGGGTATACAATGAGCAGTTCTTC. Translation: CSANPQGVYNEQFF.

This clonotype was seen a handful of times. The genes are TRBV19 and TRBJ2-3, with 16 bases fitting TRBD2. The CDR3 length is 19 residues. Unmatched junction bases numbered 9, after V lost 6 bases and J lost 0 bases. CDR1 LNHDA and CDR2 SQIVND come from the germline V gene (reference sequence). The CDR3 coding sequence is TGTGCCAGTAGGGCCGCCGGGACTAGCGGGGGGGGAAGCACAGATACGCAGTATTTT. Translation gives CASRAAGTSGGGSTDTQYF.

CDR3 nucleotides: TGTGCCAGCAGTGGGGACGAACGCTCCTATAATTCACCCCTCCACTTT. Translation: CASSGDERSYNSPLHF. V and J are TRBV6-4 and TRBJ1-6; a weak D match, TRBD1 (5 bases). The CDR3 totals 16 residues. Between the trimmed V and J ends, which lost 4 bases and 0 bases, there was a span of 10 bases. CDR1 is MRHNA and CDR2 is SNTAGT in the germline V gene.

This clonotype was counted at least ten times. The chain couples TRBV5-1 to TRBJ1-1, with D possibly TRBD1 on 6 matching bases. The CDR3 runs 14 residues. Germline V gene lookup returns CDR1 SGHRS and CDR2 YFSETQ. V was cut by 5 bases and J by 1 base, with 12 bases left in between. CDR3 region: CASRTGQTNTEAFF. The CDR3 DNA follows: TGCGCCAGCAGAACGGGACAAACGAACACTGAAGCTTTCTTT.

This rearrangement joins TRBV9 to TRBJ1-6; 8 bases line up with TRBD1. The V gene end was trimmed by 6 bases and the J gene end by 9 bases; junction bases not matched to a gene: 8. This CDR3 has 14 amino acids. Germline CDR1 SGDLS, CDR2 YYNGEE. The CDR3 loop is CASNLQGAGSPLHF. As DNA, the CDR3 is TGTGCCAGCAACCTCCAGGGGGCGGGTTCACCCCTCCACTTT. Full variable domain (outside the CDR3, taken from reference TRBV9 and TRBJ1-6): DSGVTQTPKHLITATGQRVTLRCSPRSGDLSVYWYQQSLDQGLQFLIQYYNGEERAKGNILERFSAQQFPDLHSELNLSSLELGDSALYFCASNLQGAGSPLHFGNGTRLTVT.

The chain uses TRBV29-1 and TRBJ2-1, with 7 bases matching TRBD2. Germline CDR1 SQVTM, CDR2 ANQGSEA. The CDR3 loop spans 15 amino acids. Losses at the gene ends were 7 bases for V and 4 bases for J; bases not matched to a gene: 13. The CDR3 protein is CSASRASGGYNEQFF. The CDR3 bases are TGCAGCGCCTCTAGGGCTAGCGGTGGATACAATGAGCAGTTCTTC.

This chain's CDR3 is CASSHAGADTQYF. The CDR3 coding sequence is TGTGCCAGCAGTCATGCGGGGGCAGATACGCAGTATTTT. The chain has TRBV27 and TRBJ2-3; 7 nucleotides agree with TRBD2. The V segment lost 5 bases and the J segment 4 bases; nucleotides outside the gene matches: 3. The CDR3 is 13 residues long. Germline V lookup: CDR1 MNHEY, CDR2 SMNVEV (reference sequence).

This clonotype was seen a handful of times. The V gene is TRBV10-1, the J gene TRBJ2-3; D gene ambiguous. V lost 3 bases to trimming and J lost 2 bases, with 6 bases between them. Germline V gene data show CDR1 as WNHNN and CDR2 as SYGVQD (reference sequence). This CDR3 is built from 13 residues. CDR3 amino acids: CASSDQYTDTQYF. Here the CDR3 DNA reads TGCGCCAGCAGTGACCAGTACACAGATACGCAGTATTTT.

Ten or more counts support this clonotype. The chain is built from TRBV11-2 and TRBJ2-4; D gene uncertain. V lost 5 bases, J lost 12 bases, and 23 bases lay in between. The CDR3 runs 15 residues. Germline CDR1 and CDR2: SGHAT and FQNNGV. The DNA of the CDR3 is TGTGCCAGCAGCCCGCTCTCGGGCAGGCTAGGCTCTCAGTACTTC. It codes for CASSPLSGRLGSQYF.

This clonotype was recorded at least ten times. The chain combines TRBV11-2 with TRBJ2-3; no firm D call. V shed 6 bases and J shed 2 bases, with 9 bases lying between them. The CDR3 has 13 amino acids. In germline, CDR1 is SGHAT, CDR2 FQNNGV. The CDR3 sequence: CASSLTDTDTQYF. CDR3 bases: TGTGCCAGCAGTCTAACTGACACAGATACGCAGTATTTT.

The CDR3 DNA reads as TGTGCCAGTAACTTTCCCAGCTCTGGGGCCAACGTCCTGACTTTC. This translates into CASNFPSSGANVLTF. This chain uses TRBV19 with TRBJ2-6; D not certain. The CDR3 totals 15 residues. V lost 7 bases to trimming and J lost 0 bases, with 10 bases between them. Germline CDR1 reads LNHDA; CDR2 reads SQIVND (reference sequence).

This clonotype appeared many times. The V and J genes are TRBV20-1 and TRBJ1-6; 7 bases match TRBD1. The CDR3 loop spans 15 amino acids. CDR1 is DFQATT, CDR2 SNEGSKA, per germline (reference sequence). The V gene end was trimmed by 0 bases and the J gene end by 6 bases; junction bases not matched to a gene: 5. The CDR3: CSARDLGQVNSPLHF. For the CDR3, the DNA is TGCAGTGCTAGAGACCTAGGACAGGTTAATTCACCCCTCCACTTT.

This clonotype was recorded a few times. The rearrangement uses TRBV27 and TRBJ1-5, with unresolved D. This CDR3 contains 13 residues. Germline loops: CDR1 MNHEY, CDR2 SMNVEV (reference sequence). V was trimmed by 2 bases and J by 6 bases, leaving 8 bases between them. CDR3 in amino acids: CASSLKRGQPQHF. The CDR3, as DNA: TGTGCCAGCAGTTTAAAGAGAGGTCAGCCCCAGCATTTT.

This clonotype has a handful of counts. CDR3 loop: CSGLGEGDTEAFF. The DNA of the CDR3 is TGCAGTGGACTCGGGGAGGGGGACACTGAAGCTTTCTTT. The rearrangement joins TRBV20-1 to TRBJ1-1; perhaps TRBD1 as D (6 bases). The CDR3 has 13 amino acids. V was shortened by 7 bases and J by 3 bases, with 15 bases between the two germline ends. Germline loops: CDR1 DFQATT, CDR2 SNEGSKA (reference sequence).

This clonotype was seen a handful of times. The chain carries TRBV4-1 and TRBJ1-6, with D maybe TRBD1 (5 bases). V lost 1 base and J lost 9, with 16 bases in between. The germline gives CDR1 MGHRA, CDR2 YSYEKL. The CDR3 totals 16 residues. In nucleotides, the CDR3 is TGCGCCAGCAGCCAAGTCACGGCAGGGTTGGCTTCACCCCTCCACTTT. Its translation: CASSQVTAGLASPLHF.

With respect to this clonotype: This sequence may be a read error, since a much larger clone differs from it by one base. The chain recombines TRBV18 with TRBJ1-1; D perhaps matches TRBD1 (6 bases). V dropped 4 bases and J dropped 4 bases, with 13 bases sitting between them. This CDR3 has 14 residues. Germline V gives CDR1 KGHSH, CDR2 LQKENI. CDR3 bases: TGTGCCAGCTCACAACAAACAGGGAGCACTGAAGCTTTCTTT. Protein sequence: CASSQQTGSTEAFF.

The chain links TRBV18 to TRBJ2-5, with 9 nucleotides matching TRBD2. J was trimmed by 5 bases and V by 3 bases; bases with no gene match: 4. The CDR3 sequence is 14 residues long. The germline gives CDR1 KGHSH, CDR2 LQKENI. CDR3 residues: CASSPRGLAETQYF. CDR3 sequence (DNA): TGTGCCAGCTCACCGCGGGGACTAGCTGAGACCCAGTACTTC.

This clonotype has ten or more counts. The J gene is TRBJ2-7, the V gene TRBV5-1; tentatively, D is TRBD1 (6 bases). V lost 4 bases to trimming and J lost 1 base, with 12 bases between them. The CDR3 contains 14 residues. Germline loops: CDR1 SGHRS, CDR2 YFSETQ. DNA of the CDR3: TGCGCCAGCAGCACGCAGGGGATATCCTACGAGCAGTACTTC. Protein: CASSTQGISYEQYF.

This clonotype was detected ten times or more. The chain recombines TRBV18 with TRBJ2-7, with D tentatively TRBD2 (5 bases). The CDR3 covers 13 residues. Germline V gene data show CDR1 as KGHSH and CDR2 as LQKENI. Deletions cut 2 bases from V and 5 bases from J, with 10 bases between. In nucleotides, the CDR3 is TGTGCCAGCTCACCATCTCTGAGGGACGAGCAGTACTTC. Translation gives CASSPSLRDEQYF. Using reference TRBV18 and TRBJ2-7 for the parts outside the CDR3, the full variable domain is NAGVMQNPRHLVRRRGQEARLRCSPMKGHSHVYWYRQLPEEGLKFMVYLQKENIIDESGMPKERFSAEFPKEGPSILRIQQVVRGDSAAYFCASSPSLRDEQYFGPGTRLTVT.

This clonotype was seen more than once but under ten times. The chain joins TRBV6-1 to TRBJ1-2, with D maybe TRBD1 (5 bases). Germline lookup yields CDR1 MNHNS and CDR2 SASEGT. The CDR3 covers 14 residues. Trimming pared 6 bases from V and 9 bases from J, leaving 20 bases between. The CDR3 DNA reads TGTGCCAGCAGCCCCGGGGGGGGAATTTTTCGCTACACCTTC. Translating gives CASSPGGGIFRYTF.

This clonotype was seen a few times. J is TRBJ2-3 and V is TRBV7-9; 7 bases are a match to TRBD1. The CDR3 sequence is 17 residues long. The ends lost 1 base at V and 3 bases at J; junction bases unmatched: 10. In germline, CDR1 is SEHNR, CDR2 FQNEAQ (reference sequence). For the CDR3, the DNA is TGTGCCAGCAGCTTAGGGCTTTTGAGGGGGCGGACAGATACGCAGTATTTT. Protein sequence: CASSLGLLRGRTDTQYF. The variable domain in full, with the rest retrieved from reference TRBV7-9 and TRBJ2-3, is DTGVSQNPRHKITKRGQNVTFRCDPISEHNRLYWYRQTLGQGPEFLTYFQNEAQLEKSRLLSDRFSAERPKGSFSTLEIQRTEQGDSAMYLCASSLGLLRGRTDTQYFGPGTRLTVL.

The table lists this clonotype with a few counts. The V call is TRBV2, the J call TRBJ2-3; 7 nucleotides align to TRBD1. CDR3 length equals 14 residues. V lost 6 bases and J lost 7; bases outside the gene matches: 10. Germline V gives CDR1 SNHLY, CDR2 FYNNEI. CDR3 bases: TGTGCCAGCAGCGCTTCCTCGACAGGGAATACGCAGTATTTT. It encodes CASSASSTGNTQYF.

This chain joins TRBV2 and TRBJ2-5; D might be TRBD1 (5 bases). The germline gives CDR1 SNHLY, CDR2 FYNNEI. V was cut by 2 bases and J by 1 base, with 8 bases left in between. The CDR3 sequence is 14 residues long. In DNA, the CDR3 is TGTGCCAGCAGTGAACGCAGGGCCCAAGAGACCCAGTACTTC. This sequence encodes CASSERRAQETQYF.

The sample holds a few counts of this clonotype. The rearrangement uses TRBV14 and TRBJ2-7; a possible D gene is TRBD2 (6 bases). Germline V gene lookup returns CDR1 SGHDN and CDR2 FVKESK. V shed 4 bases and J shed 3 bases, with 16 bases lying between them. The CDR3 spans 15 residues. The CDR3 DNA reads TGTGCCAGCAGCCGCGCCCTCGGGAGCCGCTACGAGCAGTACTTC. The encoded protein is CASSRALGSRYEQYF.